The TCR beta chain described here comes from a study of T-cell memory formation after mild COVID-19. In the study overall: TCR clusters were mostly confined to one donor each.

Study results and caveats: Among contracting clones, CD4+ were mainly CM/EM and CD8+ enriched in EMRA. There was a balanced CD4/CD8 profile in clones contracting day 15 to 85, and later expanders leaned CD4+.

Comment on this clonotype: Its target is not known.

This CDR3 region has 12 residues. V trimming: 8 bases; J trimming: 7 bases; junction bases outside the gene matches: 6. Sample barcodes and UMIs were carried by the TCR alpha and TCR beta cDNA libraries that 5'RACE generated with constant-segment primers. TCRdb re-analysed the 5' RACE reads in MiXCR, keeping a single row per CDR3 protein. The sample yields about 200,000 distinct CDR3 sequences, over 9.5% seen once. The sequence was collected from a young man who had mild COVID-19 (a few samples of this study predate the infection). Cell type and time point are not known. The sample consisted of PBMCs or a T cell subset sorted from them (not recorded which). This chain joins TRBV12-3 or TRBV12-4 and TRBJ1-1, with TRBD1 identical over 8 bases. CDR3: CASLRGTGEAFF. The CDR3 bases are TGTGCCAGCCTCAGGGGGACAGGTGAAGCTTTCTTT.